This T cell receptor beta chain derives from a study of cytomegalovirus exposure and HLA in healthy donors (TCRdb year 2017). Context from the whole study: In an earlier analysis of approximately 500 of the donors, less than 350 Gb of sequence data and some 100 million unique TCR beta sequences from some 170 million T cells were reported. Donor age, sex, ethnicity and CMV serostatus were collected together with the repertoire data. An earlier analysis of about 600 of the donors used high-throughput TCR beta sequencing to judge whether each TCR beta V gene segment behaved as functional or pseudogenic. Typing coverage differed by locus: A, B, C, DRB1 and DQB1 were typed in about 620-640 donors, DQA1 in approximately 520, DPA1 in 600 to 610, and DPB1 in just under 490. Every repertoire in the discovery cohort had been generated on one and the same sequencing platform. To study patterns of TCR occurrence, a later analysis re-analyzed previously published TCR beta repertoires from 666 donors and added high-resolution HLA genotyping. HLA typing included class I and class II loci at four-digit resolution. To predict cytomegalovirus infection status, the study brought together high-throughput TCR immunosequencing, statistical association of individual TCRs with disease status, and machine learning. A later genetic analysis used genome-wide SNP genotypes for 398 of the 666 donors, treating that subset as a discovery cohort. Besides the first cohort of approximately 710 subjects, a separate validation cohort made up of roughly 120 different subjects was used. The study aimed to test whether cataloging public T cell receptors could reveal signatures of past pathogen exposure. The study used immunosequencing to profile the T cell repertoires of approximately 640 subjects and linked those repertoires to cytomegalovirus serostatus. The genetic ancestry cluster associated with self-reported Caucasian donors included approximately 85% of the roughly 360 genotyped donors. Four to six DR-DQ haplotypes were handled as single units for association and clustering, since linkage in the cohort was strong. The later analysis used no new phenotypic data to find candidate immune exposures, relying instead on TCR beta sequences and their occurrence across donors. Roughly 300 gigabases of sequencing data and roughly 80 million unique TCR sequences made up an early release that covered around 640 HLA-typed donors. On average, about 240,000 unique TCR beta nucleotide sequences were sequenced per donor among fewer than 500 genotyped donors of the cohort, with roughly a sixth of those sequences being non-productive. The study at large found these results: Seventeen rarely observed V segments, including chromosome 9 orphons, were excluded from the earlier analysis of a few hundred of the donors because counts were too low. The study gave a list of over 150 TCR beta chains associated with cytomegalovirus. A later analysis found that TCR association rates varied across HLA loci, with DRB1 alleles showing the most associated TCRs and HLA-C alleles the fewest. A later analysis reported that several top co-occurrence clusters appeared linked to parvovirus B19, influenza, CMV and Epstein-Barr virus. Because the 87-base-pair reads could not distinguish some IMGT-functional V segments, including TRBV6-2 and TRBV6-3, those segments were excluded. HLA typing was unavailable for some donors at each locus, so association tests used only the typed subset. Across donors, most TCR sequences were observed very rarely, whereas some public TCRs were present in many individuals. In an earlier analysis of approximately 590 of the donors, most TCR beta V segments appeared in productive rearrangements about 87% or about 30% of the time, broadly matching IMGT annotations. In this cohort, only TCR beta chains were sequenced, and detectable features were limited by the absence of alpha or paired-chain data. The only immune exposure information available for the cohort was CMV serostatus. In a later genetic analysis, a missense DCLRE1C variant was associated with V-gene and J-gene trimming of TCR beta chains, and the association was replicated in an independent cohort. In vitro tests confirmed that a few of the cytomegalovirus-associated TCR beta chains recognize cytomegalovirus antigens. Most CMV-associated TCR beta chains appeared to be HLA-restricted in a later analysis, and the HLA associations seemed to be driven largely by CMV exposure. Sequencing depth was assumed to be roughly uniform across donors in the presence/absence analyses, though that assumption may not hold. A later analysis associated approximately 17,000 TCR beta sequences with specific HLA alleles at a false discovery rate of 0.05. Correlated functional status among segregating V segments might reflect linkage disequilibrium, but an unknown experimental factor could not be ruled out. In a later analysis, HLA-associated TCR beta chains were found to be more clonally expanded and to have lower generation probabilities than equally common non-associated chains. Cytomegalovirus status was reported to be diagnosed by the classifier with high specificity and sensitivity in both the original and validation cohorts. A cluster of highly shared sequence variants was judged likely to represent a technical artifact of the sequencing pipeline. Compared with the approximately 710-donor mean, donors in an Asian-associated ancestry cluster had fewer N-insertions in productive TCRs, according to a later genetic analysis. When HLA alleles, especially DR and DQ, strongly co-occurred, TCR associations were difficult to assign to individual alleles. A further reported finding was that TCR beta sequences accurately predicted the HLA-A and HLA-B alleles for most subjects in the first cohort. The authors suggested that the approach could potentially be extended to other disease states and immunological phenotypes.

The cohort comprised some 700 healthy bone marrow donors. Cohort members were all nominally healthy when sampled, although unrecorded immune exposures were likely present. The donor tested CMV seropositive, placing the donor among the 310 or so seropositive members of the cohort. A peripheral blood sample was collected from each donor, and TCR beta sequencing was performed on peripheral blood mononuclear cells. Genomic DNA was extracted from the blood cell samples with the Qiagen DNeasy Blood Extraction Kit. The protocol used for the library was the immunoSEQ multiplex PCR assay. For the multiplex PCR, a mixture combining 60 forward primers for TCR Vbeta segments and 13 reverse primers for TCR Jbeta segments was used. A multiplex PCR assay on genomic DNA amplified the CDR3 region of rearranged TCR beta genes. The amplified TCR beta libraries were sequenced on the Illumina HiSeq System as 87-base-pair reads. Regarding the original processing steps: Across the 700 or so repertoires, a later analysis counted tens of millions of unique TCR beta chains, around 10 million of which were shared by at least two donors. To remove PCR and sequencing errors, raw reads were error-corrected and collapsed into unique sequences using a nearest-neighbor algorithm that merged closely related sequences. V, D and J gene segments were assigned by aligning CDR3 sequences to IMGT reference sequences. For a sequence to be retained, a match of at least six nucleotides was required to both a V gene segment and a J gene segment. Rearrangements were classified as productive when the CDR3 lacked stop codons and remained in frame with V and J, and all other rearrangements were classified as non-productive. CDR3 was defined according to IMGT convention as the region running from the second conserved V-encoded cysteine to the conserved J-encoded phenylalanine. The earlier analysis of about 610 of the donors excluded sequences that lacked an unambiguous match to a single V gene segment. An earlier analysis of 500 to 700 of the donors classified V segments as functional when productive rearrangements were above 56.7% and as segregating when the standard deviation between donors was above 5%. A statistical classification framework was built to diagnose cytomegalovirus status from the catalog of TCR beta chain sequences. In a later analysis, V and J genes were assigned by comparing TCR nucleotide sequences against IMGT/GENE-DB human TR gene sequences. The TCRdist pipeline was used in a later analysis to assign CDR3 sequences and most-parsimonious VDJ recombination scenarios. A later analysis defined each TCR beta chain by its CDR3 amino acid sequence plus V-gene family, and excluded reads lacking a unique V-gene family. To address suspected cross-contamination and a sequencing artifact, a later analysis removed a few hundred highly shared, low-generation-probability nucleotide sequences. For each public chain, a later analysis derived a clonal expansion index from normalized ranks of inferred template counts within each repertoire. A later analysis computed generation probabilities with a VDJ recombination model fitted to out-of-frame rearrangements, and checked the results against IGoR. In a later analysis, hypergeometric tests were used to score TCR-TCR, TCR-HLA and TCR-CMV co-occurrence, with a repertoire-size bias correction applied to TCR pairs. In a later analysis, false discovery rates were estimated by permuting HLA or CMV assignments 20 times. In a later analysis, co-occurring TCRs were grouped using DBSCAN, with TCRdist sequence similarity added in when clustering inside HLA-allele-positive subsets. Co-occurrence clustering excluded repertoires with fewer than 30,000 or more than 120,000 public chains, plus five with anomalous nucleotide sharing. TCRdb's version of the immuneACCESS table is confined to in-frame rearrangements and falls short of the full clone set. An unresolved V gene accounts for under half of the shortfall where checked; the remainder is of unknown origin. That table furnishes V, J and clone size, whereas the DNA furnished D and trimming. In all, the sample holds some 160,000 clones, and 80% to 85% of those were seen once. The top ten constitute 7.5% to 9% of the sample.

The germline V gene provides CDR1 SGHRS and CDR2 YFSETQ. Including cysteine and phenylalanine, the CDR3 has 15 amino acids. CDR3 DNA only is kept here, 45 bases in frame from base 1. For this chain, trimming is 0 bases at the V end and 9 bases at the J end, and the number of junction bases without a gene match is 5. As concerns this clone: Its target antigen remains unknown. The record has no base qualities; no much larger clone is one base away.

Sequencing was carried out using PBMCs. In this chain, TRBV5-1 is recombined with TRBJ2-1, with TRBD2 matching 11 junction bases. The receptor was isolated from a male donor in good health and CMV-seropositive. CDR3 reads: CASSLGTSGFSEQFF. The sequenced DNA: TGCGCCAGCAGCTTGGGGACTAGCGGGTTTAGTGAGCAGTTCTTC.